This T cell receptor beta chain was obtained from a study of T cell changes during pregnancy in multiple sclerosis (dated by TCRdb to the late 2010s). Some background on the complete study: The study looked at changes in the T cell repertoire across pregnancy in women with multiple sclerosis.

As concerns this clone: The target of this receptor is not known. No base quality values were provided; no much bigger clone lies one nucleotide off.

The library was made by the immunoSEQ multiplex PCR assay. Drawn from immuneACCESS, this table holds only the in-frame rearrangements with V and J called that TCRdb kept. Clones are partly lost; checked studies trace under half to an unresolved V gene and leave the rest unexplained. A total of about 41,000 clones appear in this sample, about 88% of them only once. Under 0.7% of the sample belongs to the ten largest clones. V is cut by 7 bases and J by 8 bases, and the space between the germline ends is 19 bases. From a lookup of the germline V gene, CDR1 and CDR2 are SQVTM and ANQGSEA. Counted from cysteine to phenylalanine, this CDR3 has 13 amino acids. The kept DNA is CDR3 alone, 39 bases in frame from the first base.

Sequenced material: CD4+ T cells from peripheral blood mononuclear cells, taken in the first trimester of pregnancy. The receptor was derived from a female donor with multiple sclerosis, enrolled in a pregnancy study. Recombination joined TRBV29-1 with TRBJ2-3, with TRBD2 perhaps the D gene, on 6 matching bases. The nucleotides read TGCAGCGCTGGAGGGGACTCAGGCGGTACGCAGTATTTT. It encodes CSAGGDSGGTQYF.